This paragraph reports one TCR beta chain. Unique molecular identifiers tagged the TCRbeta library. TCRdb processed the PCR reads anew with MiXCR; each CDR3 protein has one entry. The repertoire holds 600,000 to 800,000 distinct CDR3 sequences, with around 12% as singletons. The sample comes from a study of T-cell reconstitution after alpha-beta-depleted transplantation in children. CDR1 is MDHEN and CDR2 is SYDVKM in the germline V gene. Trimming pared 3 bases from V and 7 bases from J, leaving 15 bases between. CDR3 length: 14 amino acids. This sequence originates from a girl under 10 years old with congenital amegakaryocytic thrombocytopenia, due to receive a stem cell transplant. The sequences come from PBMCs, collected before TCRalphabeta/CD19-depleted stem cell transplant. V gene TRBV28 combines with J gene TRBJ2-5; D remains ambiguous. The CDR3 protein is CASSFADGPGTQYF. DNA for the CDR3: TGTGCCAGCAGTTTTGCGGACGGCCCCGGGACCCAGTACTTC. Drawing the rest from reference TRBV28 and TRBJ2-5, the complete variable domain is DVKVTQSSRYLVKRTGEKVFLECVQDMDHENMFWYRQDPGLGLRLIYFSYDVKMKEKGDIPEGYSVSREKKERFSLILESASTNQTSMYLCASSFADGPGTQYFGPGTRLLVL.